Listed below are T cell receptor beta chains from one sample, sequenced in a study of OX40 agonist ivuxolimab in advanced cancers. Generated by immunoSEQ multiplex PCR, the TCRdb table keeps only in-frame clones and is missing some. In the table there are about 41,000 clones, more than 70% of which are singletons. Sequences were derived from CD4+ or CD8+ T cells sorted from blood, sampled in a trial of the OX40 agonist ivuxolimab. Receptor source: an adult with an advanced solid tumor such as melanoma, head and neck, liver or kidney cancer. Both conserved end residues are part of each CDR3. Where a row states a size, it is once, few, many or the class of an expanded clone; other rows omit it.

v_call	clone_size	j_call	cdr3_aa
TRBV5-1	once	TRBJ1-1	CASSLGTVEEAFF
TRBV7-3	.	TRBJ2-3	CASSLGQRTDTQYF
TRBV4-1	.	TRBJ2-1	CASSQVGGGRGSYNEQFF
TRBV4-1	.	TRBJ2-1	CASSQSRRLLYNEQFF
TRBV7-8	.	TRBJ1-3	CASSLLGGSSGNTIYF
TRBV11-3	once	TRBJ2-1	CASSLAGAYNEQFF
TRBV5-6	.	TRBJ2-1	CASKGFRQGADEQFF
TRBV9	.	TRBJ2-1	CASSVSYRNEQFF
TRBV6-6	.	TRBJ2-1	CASTLGTASYNEQFF
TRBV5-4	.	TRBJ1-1	CASSLGGPQKTEAFF
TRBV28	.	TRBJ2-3	CASSPQGYTDTQYF
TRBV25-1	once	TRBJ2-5	CASSEFGLETQYF
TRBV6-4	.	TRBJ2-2	CASILRRKDTGELFF
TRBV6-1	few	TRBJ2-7	CASSESLAGSYEQYF
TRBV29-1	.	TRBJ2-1	CSAYSGLGYNEQFF
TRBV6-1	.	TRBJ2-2	CASSERARNTGELFF
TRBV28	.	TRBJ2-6	CASTGLAGAYRSGANVLTF
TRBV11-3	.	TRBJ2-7	CASSPDPEGAEQYF
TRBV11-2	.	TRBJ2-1	CASSSRVAQFF
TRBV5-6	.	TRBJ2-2	CASSFSGLPNTGELFF
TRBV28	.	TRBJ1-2	CASSTDRGNYGYTF
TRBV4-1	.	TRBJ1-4	CASSQDGNRGNEKLFF
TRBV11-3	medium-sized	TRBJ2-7	CASSLEDRSSYEQYF
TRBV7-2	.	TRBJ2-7	CASSGDRYEQYF
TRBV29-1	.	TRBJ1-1	CSVYRDLMRSEAFF
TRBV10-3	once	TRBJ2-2	CAISESETYTGELFF
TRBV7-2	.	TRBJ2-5	CASSSGYQETQYF
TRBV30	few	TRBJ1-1	CAWSSSRRTEAFF
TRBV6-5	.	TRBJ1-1	CATRSHTEAFF
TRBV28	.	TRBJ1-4	CASSSYPDPGTANEKLFF
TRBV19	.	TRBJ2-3	CASSIGPGTDTQYF
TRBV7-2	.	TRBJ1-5	CASSLVGRQPQHF
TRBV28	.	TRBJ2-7	CASSNRGGLSYEQYF
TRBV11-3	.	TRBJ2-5	CASSGVQETQYF
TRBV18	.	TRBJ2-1	CASSRGTSASYNEQFF
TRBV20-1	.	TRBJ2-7	CSGSDSYEQYF
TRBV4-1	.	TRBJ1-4	CASSQVTGPLGEKLFF
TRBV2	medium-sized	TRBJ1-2	CASSEDHNYGYTF
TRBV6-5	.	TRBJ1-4	CASSRRRVINEKLFF
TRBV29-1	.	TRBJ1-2	CSVEALARGNYGYTF
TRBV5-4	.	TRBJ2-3	CASSSQREWRDTQYF
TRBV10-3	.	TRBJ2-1	CAISELGTGDNEQFF
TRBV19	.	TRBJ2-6	CASSRHRGRASSSGANVLTF